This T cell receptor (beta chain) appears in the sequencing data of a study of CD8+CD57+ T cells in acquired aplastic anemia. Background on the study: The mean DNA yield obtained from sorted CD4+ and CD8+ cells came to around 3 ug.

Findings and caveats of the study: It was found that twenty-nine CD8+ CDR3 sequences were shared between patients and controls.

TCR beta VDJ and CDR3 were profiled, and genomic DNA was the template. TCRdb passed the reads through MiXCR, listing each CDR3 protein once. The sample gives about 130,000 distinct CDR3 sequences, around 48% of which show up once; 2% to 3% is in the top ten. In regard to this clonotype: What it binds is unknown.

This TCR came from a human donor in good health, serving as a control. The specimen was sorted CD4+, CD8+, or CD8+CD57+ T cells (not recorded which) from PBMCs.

The CDR3 bases are TGTGCCAGCAGTGAACTAGCGGCCACCCAAGAGACCCAGTACTTC. Translating gives CASSELAATQETQYF. The rearrangement uses TRBV25-1 and TRBJ2-7; the match to TRBD2 covers 7 bases. Gene TRBJ2-5 matches the end of the DNA better, so the J call may be wrong. CDR1 is MGHDK and CDR2 is SYGVNS in the germline V gene. This CDR3 has 15 residues.